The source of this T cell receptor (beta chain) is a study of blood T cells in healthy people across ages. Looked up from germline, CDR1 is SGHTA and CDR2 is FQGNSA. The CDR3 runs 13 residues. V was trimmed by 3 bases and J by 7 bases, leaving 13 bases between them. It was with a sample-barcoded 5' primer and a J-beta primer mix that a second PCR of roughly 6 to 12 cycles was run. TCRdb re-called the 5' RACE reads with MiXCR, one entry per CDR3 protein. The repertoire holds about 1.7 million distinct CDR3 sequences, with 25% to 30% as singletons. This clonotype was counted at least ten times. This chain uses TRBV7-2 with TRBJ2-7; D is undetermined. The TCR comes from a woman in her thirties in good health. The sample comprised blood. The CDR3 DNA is TGTGCCAGCAGCTTTAAATCGCAGAGGGAGCAGTACTTC. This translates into CASSFKSQREQYF.